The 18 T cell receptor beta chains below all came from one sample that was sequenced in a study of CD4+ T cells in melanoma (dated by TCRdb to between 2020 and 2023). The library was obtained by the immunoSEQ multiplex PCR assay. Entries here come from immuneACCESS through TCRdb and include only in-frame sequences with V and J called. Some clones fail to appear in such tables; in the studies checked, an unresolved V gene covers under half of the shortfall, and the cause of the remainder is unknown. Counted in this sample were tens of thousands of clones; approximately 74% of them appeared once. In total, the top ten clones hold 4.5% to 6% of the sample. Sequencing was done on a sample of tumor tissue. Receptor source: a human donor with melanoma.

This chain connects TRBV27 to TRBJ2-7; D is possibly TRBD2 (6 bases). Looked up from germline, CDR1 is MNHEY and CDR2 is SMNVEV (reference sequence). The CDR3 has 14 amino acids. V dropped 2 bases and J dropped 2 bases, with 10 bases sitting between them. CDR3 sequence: CASSLAGMAYEQYF. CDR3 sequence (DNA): TGTGCCAGCAGTTTAGCGGGGATGGCCTACGAGCAGTACTTC.

The CDR3 DNA follows: TGTGCCAGCAGCTTAACTAGGATCGGCAACGAGCAGTACTTC. This translates into CASSLTRIGNEQYF. This chain joins TRBV7-2 and TRBJ2-7; possibly TRBD2 for D (5 bases). V was cut by 2 bases and J by 5 bases, with 13 bases left in between. Per germline, CDR1 SGHTA and CDR2 FQGNSA. The CDR3 sequence is 14 residues long.

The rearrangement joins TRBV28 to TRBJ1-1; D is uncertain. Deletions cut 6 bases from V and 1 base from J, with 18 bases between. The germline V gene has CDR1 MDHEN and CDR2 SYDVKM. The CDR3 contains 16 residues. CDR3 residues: CASSHTYLETNTEAFF. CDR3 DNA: TGTGCCAGCAGCCATACCTACCTAGAAACGAACACTGAAGCTTTCTTT. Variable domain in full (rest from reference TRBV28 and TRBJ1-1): DVKVTQSSRYLVKRTGEKVFLECVQDMDHENMFWYRQDPGLGLRLIYFSYDVKMKEKGDIPEGYSVSREKKERFSLILESASTNQTSMYLCASSHTYLETNTEAFFGQGTRLTVV.

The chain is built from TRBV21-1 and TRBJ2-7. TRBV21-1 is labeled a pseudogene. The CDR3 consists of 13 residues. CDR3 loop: CASSPTSRYEQYF. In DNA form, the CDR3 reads TGTGCCAGCAGCCCGACCTCTCGATACGAGCAGTACTTC.

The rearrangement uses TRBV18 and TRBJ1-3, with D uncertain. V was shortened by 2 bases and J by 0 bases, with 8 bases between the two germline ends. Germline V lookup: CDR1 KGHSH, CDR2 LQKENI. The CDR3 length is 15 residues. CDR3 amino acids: CASSPSFSSGNTIYF. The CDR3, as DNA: TGTGCCAGCTCACCAAGTTTTAGCTCTGGAAACACCATATATTTT.

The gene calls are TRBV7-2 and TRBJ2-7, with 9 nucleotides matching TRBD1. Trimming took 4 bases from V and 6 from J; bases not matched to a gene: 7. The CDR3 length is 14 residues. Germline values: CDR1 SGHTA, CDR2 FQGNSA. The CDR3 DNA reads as TGTGCCAGCAGCTACGGGACAGGGAGGCCCGAGCAGTACTTC. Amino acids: CASSYGTGRPEQYF.

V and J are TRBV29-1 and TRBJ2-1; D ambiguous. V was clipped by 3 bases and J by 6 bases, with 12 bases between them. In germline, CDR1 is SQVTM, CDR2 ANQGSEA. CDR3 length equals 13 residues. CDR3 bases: TGCAGCGTTGACGGGTATGGGCGCAATGAGCAGTTCTTC. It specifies CSVDGYGRNEQFF.

The DNA of the CDR3 is TGTGCCAGCAGTGAACCGATTAGACAAGAGACCCAGTACTTC. Translated: CASSEPIRQETQYF. The V gene is TRBV6-1, the J gene TRBJ2-5; no definite D call. The V end lost 2 bases, the J end lost 2 bases, and 9 bases lay between the germline ends. This CDR3 contains 14 residues. The V gene's germline CDR1 is MNHNS and CDR2 SASEGT.

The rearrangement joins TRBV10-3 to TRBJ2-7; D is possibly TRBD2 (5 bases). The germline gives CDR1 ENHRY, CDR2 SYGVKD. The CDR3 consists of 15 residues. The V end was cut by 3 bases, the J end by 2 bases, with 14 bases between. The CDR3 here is CAISDSRPGTYEQYF. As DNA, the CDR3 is TGTGCCATCAGTGACTCCAGGCCGGGGACCTACGAGCAGTACTTC.

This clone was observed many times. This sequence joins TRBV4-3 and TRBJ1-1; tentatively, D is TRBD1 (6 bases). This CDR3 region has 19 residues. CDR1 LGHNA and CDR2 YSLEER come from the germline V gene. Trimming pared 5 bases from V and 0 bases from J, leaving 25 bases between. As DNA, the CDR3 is TGCGCCAGCAGCGCGCGGTTGGACAGAGCAACTAAGATGAACACTGAAGCTTTCTTT. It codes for CASSARLDRATKMNTEAFF.

CDR3 residues: CATSRDPADSRRTEAFF. CDR3 in DNA: TGTGCCACCAGCAGAGATCCCGCGGACAGCAGAAGGACTGAAGCTTTCTTT. The J gene is TRBJ1-1, the V gene TRBV15, with D perhaps matching TRBD1 (6 bases). From germline, CDR1 is LNHNV and CDR2 YYDKDF (reference sequence). V lost 0 bases and J lost 5, with 19 bases in between. The CDR3 totals 17 residues.

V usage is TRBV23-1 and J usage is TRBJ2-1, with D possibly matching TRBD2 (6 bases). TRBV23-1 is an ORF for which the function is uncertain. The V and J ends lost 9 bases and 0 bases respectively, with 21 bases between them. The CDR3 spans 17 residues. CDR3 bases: TGCGCCAGACCGACCGTTCTAAGCGGGCTCTCCTACAATGAGCAGTTCTTC. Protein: CARPTVLSGLSYNEQFF.

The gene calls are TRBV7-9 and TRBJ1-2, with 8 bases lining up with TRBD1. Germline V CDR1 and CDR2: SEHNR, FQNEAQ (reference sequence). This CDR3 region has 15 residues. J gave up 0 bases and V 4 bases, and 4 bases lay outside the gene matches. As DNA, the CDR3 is TGTGCCAGCAGCTCGTTACAGGGGGCTAACTATGGCTACACCTTC. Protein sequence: CASSSLQGANYGYTF.

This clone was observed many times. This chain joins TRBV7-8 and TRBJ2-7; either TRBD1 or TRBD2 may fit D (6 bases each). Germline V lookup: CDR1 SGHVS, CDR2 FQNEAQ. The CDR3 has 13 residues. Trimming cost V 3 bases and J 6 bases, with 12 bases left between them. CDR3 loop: CASSFTGTREQYF. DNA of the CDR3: TGTGCCAGCAGCTTCACAGGGACTCGCGAGCAGTACTTC.

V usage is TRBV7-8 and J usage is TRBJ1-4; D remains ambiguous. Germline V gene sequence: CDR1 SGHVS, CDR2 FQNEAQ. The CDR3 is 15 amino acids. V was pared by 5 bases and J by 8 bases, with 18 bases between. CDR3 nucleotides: TGTGCCAGCAGCCCCCTTGGCCCGGTCGGCGAAAAACTGTTTTTT. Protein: CASSPLGPVGEKLFF.

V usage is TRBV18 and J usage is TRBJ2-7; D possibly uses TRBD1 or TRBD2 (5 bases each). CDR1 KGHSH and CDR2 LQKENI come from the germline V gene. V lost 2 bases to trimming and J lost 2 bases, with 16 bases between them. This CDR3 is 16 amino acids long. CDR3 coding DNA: TGTGCCAGCTCACCAACCCGGGACCCCGTGACCTACGAGCAGTACTTC. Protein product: CASSPTRDPVTYEQYF.

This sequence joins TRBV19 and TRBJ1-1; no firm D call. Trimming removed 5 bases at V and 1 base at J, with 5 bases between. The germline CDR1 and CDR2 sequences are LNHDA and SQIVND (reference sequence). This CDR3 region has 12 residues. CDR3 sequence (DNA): TGTGCCAGTAGTTCCCAGAACACTGAAGCTTTCTTT. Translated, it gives CASSSQNTEAFF.

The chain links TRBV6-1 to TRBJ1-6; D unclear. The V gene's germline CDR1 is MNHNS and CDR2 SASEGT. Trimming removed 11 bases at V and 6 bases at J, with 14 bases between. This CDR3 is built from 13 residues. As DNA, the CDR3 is TGTGCCTCGGGCCGGAGTAGTAATTCACCCCTCCACTTT. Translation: CASGRSSNSPLHF.